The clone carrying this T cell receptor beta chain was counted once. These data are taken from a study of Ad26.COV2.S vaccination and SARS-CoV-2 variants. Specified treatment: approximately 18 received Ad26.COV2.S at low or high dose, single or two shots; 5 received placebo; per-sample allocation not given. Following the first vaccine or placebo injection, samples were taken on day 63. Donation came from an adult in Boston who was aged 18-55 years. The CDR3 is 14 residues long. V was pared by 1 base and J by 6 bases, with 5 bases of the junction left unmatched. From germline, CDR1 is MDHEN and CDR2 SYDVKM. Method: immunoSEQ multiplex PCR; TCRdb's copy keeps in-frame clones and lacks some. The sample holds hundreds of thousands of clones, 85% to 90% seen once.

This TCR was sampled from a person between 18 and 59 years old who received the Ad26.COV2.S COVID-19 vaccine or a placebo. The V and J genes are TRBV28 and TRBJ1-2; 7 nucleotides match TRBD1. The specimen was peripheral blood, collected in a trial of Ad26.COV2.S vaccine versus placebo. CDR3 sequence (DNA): TGTGCCAGCAGTTTATTTGCAGGGGGTAATGGCTACACCTTC. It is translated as CASSLFAGGNGYTF.